This is a list of T cell receptor beta chains from one sample in a study of cytomegalovirus exposure and HLA in healthy donors. TCRdb's table, derived via immunoSEQ multiplex PCR, lists solely in-frame clones and lacks some. This sample carries over 85,000 clones, roughly four fifths of them seen once, and the ten largest clones take 0.57%. Source material: PBMCs. The source of these receptors is a man younger than 40 in good health and CMV-seronegative. Both conserved end residues are part of each CDR3. Fields, in order: V gene, J gene, CDR3 protein.

TRBV20-1	TRBJ1-4	CSAQSNEKLFF
TRBV27	TRBJ1-5	CASSITGIFQPQHF
TRBV25-1	TRBJ1-3	CASSKWGVSGNTIYF
TRBV4-3	TRBJ1-2	CASSPRRGLAVEGYTF
TRBV4-1	TRBJ2-2	CASSQGGGVELFF
TRBV18	TRBJ1-2	CASSPLTGEGGYTF
TRBV11-2	TRBJ2-5	CASSLLRSNRVTEETQYF
TRBV27	TRBJ1-2	CASSSAPGYGYTF
TRBV5-6	TRBJ1-1	CASSAAGTVNTEAFF
TRBV5-1	TRBJ1-2	CASSFWSESNYGYTF